This TCR beta chain was recorded in a study of T-cell memory formation after mild COVID-19. CDR1 and CDR2 from the germline V gene are SEHNR and FQNEAQ (reference sequence). There are 13 residues in the CDR3. The V and J ends lost 11 bases and 7 bases, in that order; junction bases with no gene match: 11. TCRdb processed the 5' RACE reads anew with MiXCR; each CDR3 protein has one entry. The sample records about 560,000 distinct CDR3 sequences, roughly 20% being singletons. Sequencing was carried out using PBMCs or a T cell subset sorted from them (not recorded which). This chain uses TRBV7-9 with TRBJ1-1; TRBD1 agrees at 9 bases. The sequence was obtained from an adult woman who had mild COVID-19 (a few samples of this study predate the infection). Cell type and time point are not known. The CDR3 DNA reads as TGTGCCGGCACCAGGGACAGGGTCAGTGAAGCTTTCTTT. Translated: CAGTRDRVSEAFF.